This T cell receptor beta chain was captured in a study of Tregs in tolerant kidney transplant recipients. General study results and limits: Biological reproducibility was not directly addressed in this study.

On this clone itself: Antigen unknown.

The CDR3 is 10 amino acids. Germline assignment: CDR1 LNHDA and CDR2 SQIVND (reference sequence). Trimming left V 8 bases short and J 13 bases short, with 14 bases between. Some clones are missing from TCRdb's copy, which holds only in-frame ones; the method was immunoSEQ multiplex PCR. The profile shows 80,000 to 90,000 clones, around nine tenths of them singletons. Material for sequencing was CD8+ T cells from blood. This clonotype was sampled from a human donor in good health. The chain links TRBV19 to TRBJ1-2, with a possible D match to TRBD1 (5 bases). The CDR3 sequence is CASQSGGFTF. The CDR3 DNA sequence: TGTGCCAGTCAGAGTGGGGGTTTCACCTTC. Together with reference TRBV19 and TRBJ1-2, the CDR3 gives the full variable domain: DGGITQSPKYLFRKEGQNVTLSCEQNLNHDAMYWYRQDPGQGLRLIYYSQIVNDFQKGDIAEGYSVSREKKESFPLTVTSAQKNPTAFYLCASQSGGFTFGSGTRLTVV.